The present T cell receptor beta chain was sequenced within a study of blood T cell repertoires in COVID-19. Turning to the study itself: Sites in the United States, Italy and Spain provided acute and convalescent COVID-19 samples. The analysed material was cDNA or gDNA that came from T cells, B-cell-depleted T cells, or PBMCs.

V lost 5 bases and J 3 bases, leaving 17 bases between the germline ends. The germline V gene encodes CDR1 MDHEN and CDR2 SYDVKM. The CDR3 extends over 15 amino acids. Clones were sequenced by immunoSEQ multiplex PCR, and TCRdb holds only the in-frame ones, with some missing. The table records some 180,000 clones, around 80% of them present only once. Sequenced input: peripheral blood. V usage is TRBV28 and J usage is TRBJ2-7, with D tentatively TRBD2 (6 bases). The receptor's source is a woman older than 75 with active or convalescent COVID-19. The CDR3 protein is CASSLWGDFFYEQYF. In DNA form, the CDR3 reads TGTGCCAGCAGTCTCTGGGGGGATTTCTTCTACGAGCAGTACTTC.